The T cell receptor (beta chain) under discussion was sequenced for a study of PD-L1 blockade in urothelial cancer. Study-level information: Male sex and bladder-origin urothelial cancer were recorded for about 90% of the 29 patients. Samples came from 3 weeks, at the second dose, and 6 weeks into treatment.

The study enrolled patients with locally advanced or metastatic urothelial carcinoma. The CDR3 is 15 amino acids. Looked up from germline, CDR1 is MNHNS and CDR2 is SASEGT. Unmatched junction bases numbered 0, after V lost 4 bases and J lost 2 bases. Assay used: immunoSEQ multiplex PCR; TCRdb lists only in-frame clones, some missing. The sample lists about 100,000 clones; roughly nine tenths were seen once. The chain combines TRBV6-1 with TRBJ1-5; 12 bases line up with TRBD1. The input for sequencing was PBMCs, taken around atezolizumab (anti-PD-L1) treatment. The TCR was taken from a woman older than 75 with urothelial cancer. Here the CDR3 reads CASSGDRGRNQPQHF. CDR3 DNA: TGTGCCAGCAGTGGGGACAGGGGGCGCAATCAGCCCCAGCATTTT.